The 2 T cell receptor beta chains reported below all come from one sample, sequenced in a study of blood T cell repertoires in COVID-19. TCRdb's table, derived via immunoSEQ multiplex PCR, lists solely in-frame clones and lacks some. The data hold approximately 140,000 clones, with 75% to 90% observed a single time. Sequencing used peripheral blood. Every receptor here comes from a man aged 18 to 30 with COVID-19, enrolled during active disease.

This chain connects TRBV28 to TRBJ1-1; D remains ambiguous. There are 15 residues in the CDR3. Per germline, CDR1 MDHEN and CDR2 SYDVKM. Trimming took off 5 bases at V and 3 bases at J, with 16 bases between the two ends. DNA for the CDR3: TGTGCCAGCAGTCCCCTCAGGAGGGCGGACACTGAAGCTTTCTTT. This encodes CASSPLRRADTEAFF.

This clone is a singleton in its sample. This chain uses TRBV6-2 or TRBV6-3 with TRBJ2-3; 11 bases align to TRBD1. V was pared by 2 bases and J by 4 bases, with 5 bases of the junction left unmatched. Per the germline V gene, CDR1 is MNHEY and CDR2 is SVGEGT. The CDR3 contains 16 residues. The CDR3 bases are TGTGCCAGCAGTTACAAAGGGACAGGGGGTGCAGATACGCAGTATTTT. It specifies CASSYKGTGGADTQYF.